This entry concerns a single T cell receptor (beta chain). The antigen is undetermined. For TCRbeta, the library was prepared with unique molecular identifiers. MiXCR, applied by TCRdb to the PCR reads, yields one record per CDR3 protein. The sample includes 100,000 to 150,000 distinct CDR3 sequences, about 21% of them seen just once. These data originate in a study of T-cell reconstitution after alpha-beta-depleted transplantation in children. Study results and caveats: After transplant, at about two months, alpha-beta T cells were reportedly derived from several hundred expanded graft clones. Newly produced T cells mostly provided counts and TCRbeta diversity after one year, as hyperexpanded clones declined. In some patients, recipient T cells and intrathymic progenitors surviving conditioning explained high day-60 diversity.

The CDR3 is 17 residues long. V was pared by 2 bases and J by 3 bases, with 17 bases between. The TCR comes from a male patient under 10 years old who had a stem cell transplant for chronic granulomatous disease, so the T cells may come from the graft donor. Specimen: PBMCs, mostly from graft donor cells, collected 180 days after TCRalphabeta/CD19-depleted stem cell transplant. This chain links TRBV12-3 or TRBV12-4 with TRBJ2-1, with D maybe TRBD1 (5 bases). CDR3 protein: CASSLLTGPSGYNEQFF. CDR3 nucleotides: TGTGCCAGCAGTTTACTTACAGGACCCTCTGGCTACAATGAGCAGTTCTTC.